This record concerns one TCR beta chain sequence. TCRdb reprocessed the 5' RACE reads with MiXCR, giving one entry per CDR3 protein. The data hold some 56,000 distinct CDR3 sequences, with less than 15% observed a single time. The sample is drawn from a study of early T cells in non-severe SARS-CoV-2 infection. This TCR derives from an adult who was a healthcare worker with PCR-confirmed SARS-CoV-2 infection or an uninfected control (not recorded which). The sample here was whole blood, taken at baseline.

CDR3 protein: CASSSGTSGGAIDTQYF. As DNA, the CDR3 is TGTGCCAGCAGCTCGGGGACTAGCGGGGGGGCAATAGATACGCAGTATTTT. The chain joins TRBV7-2 to TRBJ2-3; 16 bases map to TRBD2. Germline trimming cut 4 bases from V and 5 bases from J; bases unmatched to any gene: 6. Germline V gives CDR1 SGHTA, CDR2 FQGNSA. The CDR3 sequence is 17 residues long.